This T cell receptor (beta chain) was retrieved from a study of blood T cell repertoires in COVID-19. The wider study: Sites in the United States, Italy and Spain provided acute and convalescent COVID-19 samples.

Germline V gives CDR1 SGHKS, CDR2 YYEKEE (reference sequence). The CDR3 length is 14 residues. V lost 2 bases and J lost 1, with 4 bases in between. Per the authors' pipeline: The assay estimated nucleated cells by amplifying reference gene primers. Clones were sequenced by immunoSEQ multiplex PCR, and TCRdb holds only the in-frame ones, with some missing. V and J calls and clone size follow that table, whereas D and trimming were derived from the DNA. The repertoire holds about 64,000 clones, with 80% to 90% as singletons. The receptor comes from a man between 40 and 49 years old with acute or convalescent COVID-19. This chain joins TRBV5-5 and TRBJ2-6; D gene unclear. The sequencing sample was made of peripheral blood. The chain's CDR3 is CASSFASGANVLTF. In DNA, the CDR3 is TGTGCCAGCAGCTTCGCGTCTGGGGCCAACGTCCTGACTTTC.